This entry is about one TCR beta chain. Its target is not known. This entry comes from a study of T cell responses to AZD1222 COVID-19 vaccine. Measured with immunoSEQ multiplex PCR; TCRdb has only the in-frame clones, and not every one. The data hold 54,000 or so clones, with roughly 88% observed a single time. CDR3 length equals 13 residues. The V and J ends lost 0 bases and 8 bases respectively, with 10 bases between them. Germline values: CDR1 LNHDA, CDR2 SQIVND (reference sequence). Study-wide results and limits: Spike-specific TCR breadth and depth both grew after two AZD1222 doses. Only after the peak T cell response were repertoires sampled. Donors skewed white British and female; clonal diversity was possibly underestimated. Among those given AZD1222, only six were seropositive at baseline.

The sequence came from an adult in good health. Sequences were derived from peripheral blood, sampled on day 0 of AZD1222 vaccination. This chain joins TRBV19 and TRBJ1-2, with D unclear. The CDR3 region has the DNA TGTGCCAGTAGTATAGAGGACCGGCCGGGCTACACCTTC. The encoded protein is CASSIEDRPGYTF.